The sequence of this T cell receptor beta chain was determined in a study of CD8+ T cells in alopecia areata. As to treatment: oral pan-JAK inhibitor, 5-10 mg twice daily. RNA was isolated and reverse transcribed to cDNA, the sequencing template. Profiling relied on immunoSEQ multiplex PCR, and the TCRdb table lists in-frame clones only, not all of them. The sample contains about 170,000 clones, roughly 50% of which appear only once. Study results and caveats: More clonal than normal scalp was lesional scalp, particularly alopecia totalis/universalis. Among patients, TCR sharing was less clear than in mice, a difference possibly due in part to HLA diversity in the patient population.

Concerning this clone: Its cognate antigen is unknown.

The CDR3 totals 20 residues. CDR1 and CDR2 (germline): SGDLS, YYNGEE. V was shortened by 0 bases and J by 2 bases, with 26 bases between the two germline ends. The V gene is TRBV9, the J gene TRBJ2-5; tentatively, D is TRBD2 (5 bases). The receptor was derived from a human donor with alopecia areata. The specimen comprised CD4+ T cells sorted from blood, sampled around week 55, from a patient treated with tofacitinib. This chain's CDR3 is CASSVAPYLIRGTEQETQYF. The CDR3 bases are TGTGCCAGCAGCGTAGCTCCATACCTTATACGGGGAACCGAGCAAGAGACCCAGTACTTC.